One T cell receptor beta chain is described in this entry. The entry originates in a study of blood T cell repertoires in COVID-19. The repertoire was sequenced with immunoSEQ multiplex PCR; TCRdb's copy has only in-frame clones and lacks some. The sample yields about 300,000 clones, 90% seen once. Those enrolled, adults aged 18 to 89 years, came from 20 to 25 US areas. V dropped 1 base and J dropped 10 bases, with 11 bases sitting between them. The CDR3 length is 14 residues. Germline V gives CDR1 SNHLY, CDR2 FYNNEI. This sequence joins TRBV2 and TRBJ1-6; the D gene is possibly TRBD1 (6 bases). Source material: PBMCs or T cells enriched from blood (not recorded which). This receptor was identified in a woman aged 25 to 39 who had recovered from COVID-19. The CDR3 spells CASSEDSRGSPLHF. CDR3 DNA sequence: TGTGCCAGCAGTGAAGATAGCAGGGGATCACCCCTCCACTTT. Combining the CDR3 with reference TRBV2 and TRBJ1-6 gives the whole variable domain EPEVTQTPSHQVTQMGQEVILRCVPISNHLYFYWYRQILGQKVEFLVSFYNNEISEKSEIFDDQFSVERPDGSNFTLKIRSTKLEDSAMYFCASSEDSRGSPLHFGNGTRLTVT.